The 5 T cell receptor beta chains below were found in one sample sequenced in a study of T cells in women clearing cervical HPV infection. The repertoire was sequenced with immunoSEQ multiplex PCR; TCRdb's copy has only in-frame clones and lacks some. The sample table includes 30,000 to 40,000 clones. Sequenced input: blood buffy coat. The receptors stem from a woman aged 18 to 75 with a cervical HPV16 infection that either progressed to CIN3+ or cleared (not recorded which).

As regards this clone: With the read ending 3 residues before the CDR3 end, the germline J gene is used to fill in that end. The chain links TRBV2 to TRBJ1-2; TRBD1 might be the D (6 bases). The CDR3 runs 15 residues. V was cut by 0 bases and J by 3 bases, with 11 bases left in between. Germline V gene sequence: CDR1 SNHLY, CDR2 FYNNEI. CDR3 protein: CASSEAQGRDYGYTF. The covered CDR3 bases are TGTGCCAGCAGTGAAGCGCAGGGGCGCGACTATGGC.

A remark on this clone: The missing CDR3 end, 3 residues past where the read stops, is filled in from the germline J gene. This chain joins TRBV5-6 and TRBJ1-2; 8 bases agree with TRBD1. V gave up 4 bases and J gave up 4 bases; unmatched junction bases: 6. The CDR3 is 14 residues long. Looked up from germline, CDR1 is SGHDT and CDR2 is YYEEEE. The CDR3 spells CASSTGTGSYGYTF. The sequenced part of the CDR3 DNA is TGTGCCAGCAGCACGGGGACAGGCTCCTATGGC. The variable domain in full, with the rest retrieved from reference TRBV5-6 and TRBJ1-2, is DAGVTQSPTHLIKTRGQQVTLRCSPKSGHDTVSWYQQALGQGPQFIFQYYEEEERQRGNFPDRFSGHQFPNYSSELNVNALLLGDSALYLCASSTGTGSYGYTFGSGTRLTVV.

Note on this clone: The observed sequence ends 3 residues before the CDR3 terminus, with the missing tail filled in from the germline J gene. J is TRBJ1-1 and V is TRBV20-1, with D possibly matching TRBD1 (5 bases). V shed 3 bases and J shed 5 bases, with 13 bases lying between them. Germline CDR1 and CDR2: DFQATT and SNEGSKA (reference sequence). This CDR3 spans 13 amino acids. The DNA read from the CDR3 is TGCAGTGCTAGGCGGAGGGGTAGGACTGAA. Translating gives CSARRRGRTE. The full CDR3 protein reads CSARRRGRTEAFF.

As regards this clone: The read stops 3 residues short of the end of the CDR3; the missing end is completed from the germline J gene. V gene TRBV6-7 combines with J gene TRBJ1-1; D is undetermined. TRBV6-7 is sorted into the ORF group, with uncertain function. The CDR3 totals 13 residues. V was trimmed by 0 bases and J by 7 bases, leaving 9 bases between them. CDR3 sequence reads: CASSYSAGSEAFF. Incomplete CDR3 DNA: TGTGCCAGCAGTTACTCGGCGGGGAGTGAA.

Remarks on this clone: The CDR3 is cut off 3 residues early in the read; its end comes from the germline J gene. This chain joins TRBV20-1 and TRBJ2-7; D possibly corresponds to TRBD2 (6 bases). Trimming removed 6 bases from V and 3 bases from J, with 12 bases in between. The germline CDR1 and CDR2 sequences are DFQATT and SNEGSKA (reference sequence). The CDR3 is made up of 12 amino acids. The covered CDR3 bases are TGCAGTGCCCCCACTAGCAGCTACGAG. Translating gives CSAPTSSYE. The entire CDR3 sequence reads CSAPTSSYEQYF.